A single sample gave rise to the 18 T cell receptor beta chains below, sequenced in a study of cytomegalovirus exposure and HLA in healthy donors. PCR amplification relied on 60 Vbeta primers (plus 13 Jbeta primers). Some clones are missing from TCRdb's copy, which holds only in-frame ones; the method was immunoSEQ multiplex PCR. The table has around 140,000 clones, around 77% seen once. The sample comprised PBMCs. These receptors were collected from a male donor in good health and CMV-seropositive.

The CDR3 is CASRDVGTGGKQPQHF. The CDR3, as DNA: TGTGCCAGCAGGGATGTCGGGACAGGGGGTAAGCAGCCCCAGCATTTT. The chain is built from TRBV2 and TRBJ1-5; the match to TRBD1 covers 11 bases. Germline CDR1 and CDR2: SNHLY and FYNNEI. Trimming removed 6 bases from V and 7 bases from J; junction bases left unmatched: 11. The CDR3 spans 16 residues.

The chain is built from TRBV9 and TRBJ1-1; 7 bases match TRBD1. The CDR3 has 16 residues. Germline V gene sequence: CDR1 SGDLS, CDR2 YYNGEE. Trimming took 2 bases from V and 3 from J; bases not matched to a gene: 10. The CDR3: CASSVGLQGSDTEAFF. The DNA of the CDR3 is TGTGCCAGCAGCGTGGGGTTACAGGGGAGCGACACTGAAGCTTTCTTT.

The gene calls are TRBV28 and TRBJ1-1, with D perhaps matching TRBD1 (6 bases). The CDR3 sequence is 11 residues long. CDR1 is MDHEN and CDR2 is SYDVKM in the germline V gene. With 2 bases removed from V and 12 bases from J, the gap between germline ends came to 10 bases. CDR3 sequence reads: CASSLNRESFF. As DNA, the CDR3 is TGTGCCAGCAGTTTAAACAGGGAGTCTTTCTTT.

The chain's CDR3 is CASSPWTGGADTQYF. The CDR3 DNA sequence: TGTGCCAGCAGCCCCTGGACAGGGGGCGCAGATACGCAGTATTTT. This sequence joins TRBV7-9 and TRBJ2-3; 11 bases are shared with TRBD1. The length of the CDR3 is 15 residues. CDR1 is SEHNR, CDR2 FQNEAQ, per germline (reference sequence). Unmatched junction bases numbered 5, after V lost 5 bases and J lost 4 bases.

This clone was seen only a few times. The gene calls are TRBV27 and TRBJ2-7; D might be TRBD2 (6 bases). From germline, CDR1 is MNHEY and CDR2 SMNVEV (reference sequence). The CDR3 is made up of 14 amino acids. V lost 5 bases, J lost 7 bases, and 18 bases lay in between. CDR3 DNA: TGTGCCAGCAGTCCTAGCACGGGGGTAGAGGAGCAGTACTTC. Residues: CASSPSTGVEEQYF.

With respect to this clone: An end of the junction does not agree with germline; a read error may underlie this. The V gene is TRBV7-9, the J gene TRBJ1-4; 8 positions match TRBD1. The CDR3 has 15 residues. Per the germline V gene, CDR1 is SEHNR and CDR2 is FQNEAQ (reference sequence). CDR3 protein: CSSSSWTGQGEKLFF. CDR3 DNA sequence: TGTTCCAGCAGCTCCTGGACAGGGCAAGGGGAAAAACTGTTTTTT.

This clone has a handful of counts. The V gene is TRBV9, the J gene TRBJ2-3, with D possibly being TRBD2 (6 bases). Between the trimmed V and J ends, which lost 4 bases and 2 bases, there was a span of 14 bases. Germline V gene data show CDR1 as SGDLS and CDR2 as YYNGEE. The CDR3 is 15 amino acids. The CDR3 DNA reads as TGTGCCAGCAGCCAATTAGGCGGGACCACAGATACGCAGTATTTT. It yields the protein CASSQLGGTTDTQYF.

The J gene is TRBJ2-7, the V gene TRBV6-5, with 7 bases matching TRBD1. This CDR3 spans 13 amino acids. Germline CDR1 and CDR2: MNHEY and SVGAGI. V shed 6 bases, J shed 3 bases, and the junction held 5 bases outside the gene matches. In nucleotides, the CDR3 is TGTGCCAGCAGATCAACAGGGGTCTACGAGCAGTACTTC. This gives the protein CASRSTGVYEQYF.

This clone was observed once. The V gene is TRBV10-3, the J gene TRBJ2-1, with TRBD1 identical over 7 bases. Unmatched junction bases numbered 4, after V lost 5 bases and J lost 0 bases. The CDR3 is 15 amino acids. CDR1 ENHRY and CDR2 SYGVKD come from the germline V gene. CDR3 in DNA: TGTGCCATCAGTCGACAGGGTTCCTCCTACAATGAGCAGTTCTTC. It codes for CAISRQGSSYNEQFF.

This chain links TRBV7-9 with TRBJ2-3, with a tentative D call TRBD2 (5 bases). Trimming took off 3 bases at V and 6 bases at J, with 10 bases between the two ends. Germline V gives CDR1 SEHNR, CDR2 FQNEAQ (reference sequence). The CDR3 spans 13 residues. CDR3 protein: CASSLIAPDTQYF. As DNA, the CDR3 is TGTGCCAGCAGCTTGATAGCGCCGGATACGCAGTATTTT.

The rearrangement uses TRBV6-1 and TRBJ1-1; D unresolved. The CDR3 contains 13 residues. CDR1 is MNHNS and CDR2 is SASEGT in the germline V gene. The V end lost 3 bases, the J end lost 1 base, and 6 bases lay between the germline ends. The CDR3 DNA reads TGTGCCAGCAGTGACAACAAGAACACTGAAGCTTTCTTT. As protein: CASSDNKNTEAFF.

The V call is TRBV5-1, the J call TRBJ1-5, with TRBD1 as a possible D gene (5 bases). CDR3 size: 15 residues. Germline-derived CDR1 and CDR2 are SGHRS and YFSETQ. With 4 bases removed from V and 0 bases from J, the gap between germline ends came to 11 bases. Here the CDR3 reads CASSPGHDSNQPQHF. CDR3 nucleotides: TGCGCCAGCAGCCCTGGACACGATAGCAATCAGCCCCAGCATTTT. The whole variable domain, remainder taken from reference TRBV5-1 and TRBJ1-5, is KAGVTQTPRYLIKTRGQQVTLSCSPISGHRSVSWYQQTPGQGLQFLFEYFSETQRNKGNFPGRFSGRQFSNSRSEMNVSTLELGDSALYLCASSPGHDSNQPQHFGDGTRLSIL.

CDR3: CASGQGWSGELFF. The CDR3 region has the DNA TGCGCCAGCGGACAGGGTTGGTCCGGGGAGCTGTTTTTT. The V gene is TRBV5-1, the J gene TRBJ2-2; 8 bases agree with TRBD1. CDR1 SGHRS and CDR2 YFSETQ come from the germline V gene. V lost 7 bases and J lost 6; bases outside the gene matches: 5. The CDR3 extends over 13 amino acids.

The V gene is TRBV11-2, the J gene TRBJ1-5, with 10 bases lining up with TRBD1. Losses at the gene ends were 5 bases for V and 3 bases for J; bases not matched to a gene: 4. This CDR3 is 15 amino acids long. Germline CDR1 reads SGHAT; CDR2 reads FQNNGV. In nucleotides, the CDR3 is TGTGCCAGCAGCCTCAGACAGGGGGCCAATCAGCCCCAGCATTTT. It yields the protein CASSLRQGANQPQHF.

CDR3 bases: TGTGCCAGCAGTGAAAGAGACACCGGGGAGCTGTTTTTT. It specifies CASSERDTGELFF. This chain uses TRBV6-1 with TRBJ2-2; unclear D gene. Trimming removed 2 bases at V and 3 bases at J, with 4 bases between. This CDR3 comprises 13 residues. Germline V CDR1 and CDR2: MNHNS, SASEGT.

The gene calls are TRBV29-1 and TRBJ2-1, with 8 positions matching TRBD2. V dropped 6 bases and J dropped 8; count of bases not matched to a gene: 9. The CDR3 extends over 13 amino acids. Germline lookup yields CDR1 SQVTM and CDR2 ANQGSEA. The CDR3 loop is CSVDGRAGDEQFF. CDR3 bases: TGCAGCGTCGACGGGAGGGCCGGGGATGAGCAGTTCTTC.

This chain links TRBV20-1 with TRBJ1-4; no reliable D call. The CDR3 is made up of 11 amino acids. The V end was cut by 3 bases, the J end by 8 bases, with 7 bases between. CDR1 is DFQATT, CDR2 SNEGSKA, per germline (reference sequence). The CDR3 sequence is CSAREGEKLFF. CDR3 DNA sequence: TGCAGTGCTAGGGAGGGAGAAAAACTGTTTTTT.

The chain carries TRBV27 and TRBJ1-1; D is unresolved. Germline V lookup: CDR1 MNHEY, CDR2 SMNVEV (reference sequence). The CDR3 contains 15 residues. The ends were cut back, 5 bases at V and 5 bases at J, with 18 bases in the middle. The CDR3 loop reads CASSLRTLPGTEAFF. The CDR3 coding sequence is TGTGCCAGCAGTCTAAGGACCCTCCCGGGAACTGAAGCTTTCTTT.